This TCR beta chain appears in the sequencing data of a study of T cells after yellow fever vaccination. Points from the study as a whole: There was a small share of clonotypes that showed up in both the CD4 and CD8 compartments.

This CDR3 comprises 14 residues. V shed 1 base and J 7 bases; nucleotides not matched to a gene: 2. The germline gives CDR1 PRHDT, CDR2 FYEKMQ (reference sequence). A process of 5'RACE template switching, which added a universal primer site and UMIs, was used to make TCR cDNA. One entry per CDR3 protein, called by TCRdb with MiXCR from the 5' RACE reads. This sample has approximately 350,000 distinct CDR3 sequences, with around 10% found just once. The sample holds many counts of this clonotype. Its antigen is not identified. The rearrangement links TRBV13 to TRBJ2-1; 9 bases match TRBD1. This clonotype was obtained from a man between 18 and 29 years old who received the YFV17D yellow fever vaccine. The sequencing here drew on PBMCs, taken on the day of the first yellow fever vaccination. CDR3 coding DNA: TGTGCCAGCAGCTTAGTAGACAGGGGGAATGAGCAGTTCTTC. This gives the protein CASSLVDRGNEQFF.